The rows below give T cell receptor beta chains drawn from one sample of a study of shared clonotypes between healthy human individuals. Only in-frame clones appear in the TCRdb table, and some are missing; sequencing was by immunoSEQ multiplex PCR. The sample yields about a million clones, about 75% seen once. The sequenced sample consisted of memory CD4+ T cells sorted from blood. The receptors derive from a man aged 18 to 35 in good health. The CDR3 runs from the conserved cysteine through the conserved F or W. A D gene is named only where the DNA matches it firmly. The size field is filled for only some rows; it gives once, few, many or a size class.

TRBJ2-1 | . | TRBV11-2 | . | TGTGCCAGCAGCCCCGGGACTGCGGATTTCTTC | CASSPGTADFF
TRBJ1-6 | . | TRBV5-6 | . | TGTGCCAGCAGCTTGGCGACGGTAAATTCACCCCTCCACTTT | CASSLATVNSPLHF
TRBJ2-2 | . | TRBV10-3 | . | TGTGCCATCAGTTCGGCGACGGGCACCGGGGAGCTGTTTTTT | CAISSATGTGELFF
TRBJ1-1 | . | TRBV29-1 | few | TGCAGCGTTAAGGTTTTATCAGGGAGGGACACTGAAGCTTTCTTT | CSVKVLSGRDTEAFF
TRBJ1-5 | TRBD1 | TRBV30 | . | TGTGCCTGGAGTGTAGGGGGCTTGGGGCCCCAGCATTTT | CAWSVGGLGPQHF
TRBJ1-6 | TRBD1 | TRBV4-1 | few | TGCGCCAGCAGCCATCACAGGGGGGGGTCACCCCTCCACTTT | CASSHHRGGSPLHF
TRBJ1-6 | . | TRBV11-2 | . | TGTGCCAGCAGCTTAGAACCAGGGACAAGTTCGCCCCTCCACTTT | CASSLEPGTSSPLHF
TRBJ2-1 | TRBD1 | TRBV6-6 | . | TGTGCCAGCGCCCCCCCGGGACAGAACAATGAGCAGTTCTTC | CASAPPGQNNEQFF
TRBJ1-1 | . | TRBV7-2 | . | TGTGCCAGCAGCTTAGCTACAGGGAGATCTCTGAACACTGAAGCTTTCTTT | CASSLATGRSLNTEAFF
TRBJ1-2 | TRBD1 | TRBV5-1 | many | TGCGCCAGCAGCCCTTTCACAGGGGGAAACTATGGCTACACCTTC | CASSPFTGGNYGYTF
TRBJ2-6 | . | TRBV9 | . | TGTGCCAGCAGCGTCAAGGGCTCTGGGGCCAACGTCCTGACTTTC | CASSVKGSGANVLTF
TRBJ2-1 | . | TRBV19 | . | TGTGCCAGTAGTCCTCAAATCGGGATGCCTTACAATGAGCAGTTCTTC | CASSPQIGMPYNEQFF
TRBJ2-5 | . | TRBV29-1 | few | TGCAGCGTTGCTAGCGGGACAGGACAAGAGACCCAGTACTTC | CSVASGTGQETQYF
TRBJ2-3 | . | TRBV7-9 | . | TGTGCCAGCAGCATATCAGGGGCCACTAGGGATACGCAGTATTTT | CASSISGATRDTQYF
TRBJ1-1 | . | TRBV5-1 | . | TGCGCCAGCAGCTTGGCAGCCTCAACGAACACTGAAGCTTTCTTT | CASSLAASTNTEAFF
TRBJ2-1 | . | TRBV27 | few | TGTGCCAGCAGTCAAGCCGAACGGGAGCAGTTCTTC | CASSQAEREQFF
TRBJ2-5 | . | TRBV29-1 | . | TGCAGCGTTGGGTTCGGTTACCAAGAGACCCAGTACTTC | CSVGFGYQETQYF
TRBJ2-7 | . | TRBV5-2 | . | TGTGCCAGCAGCTTGGACTGGGACTACGAGCAGTACTTC | CASSLDWDYEQYF
TRBJ2-3 | . | TRBV6-6 | . | TGTGCCAGCAGCCGGAGAGAGGATACGCAGTATTTT | CASSRREDTQYF
TRBJ2-3 | TRBD2 | TRBV4-2 | few | TGTGCCAGCAGCCAAGACGGAGCGGGGGGGGGTGCAGATACGCAGTATTTT | CASSQDGAGGGADTQYF
TRBJ2-7 | . | TRBV18 | few | TGTGCCAGCTCGTCTGGGGCCTCCTACGAGCAGTACTTC | CASSSGASYEQYF
TRBJ2-3 | TRBD1 | TRBV18 | . | TGTGCCAGCTCACCACGGGGACAGAGTAGCACAGATACGCAGTATTTT | CASSPRGQSSTDTQYF
TRBJ2-7 | TRBD2 | TRBV5-1 | . | TGCGCCAGCAGCTTGGATAGCGGGGGGTTGTACGAGCAGTACTTC | CASSLDSGGLYEQYF
TRBJ1-5 | . | TRBV7-2 | . | TGTGCCAGCAGCTCCGGAGTTCGTCCAGGGGTAAATAGCAATCAGCCCCAGCATTTT | CASSSGVRPGVNSNQPQHF
TRBJ2-7 | . | TRBV21-1 | few | TGTGCCAGCAGCACCGTTCGGACAGGGAGGGTCTACGAGCAGTACTTC | CASSTVRTGRVYEQYF
TRBJ2-1 | . | TRBV19 | . | TGTGCCAGTAGTATAGATCACGGAAACAATGAGCAGTTCTTC | CASSIDHGNNEQFF
TRBJ1-1 | TRBD1 | TRBV19 | many | TGTGCCAGTTTTCAAGCCGGGACAGGGGACAGAAAGAACACTGAAGCTTTCTTT | CASFQAGTGDRKNTEAFF
TRBJ2-2 | . | TRBV7-2 | . | TGTGCCAGCAGCTTAGGAGTCTTCGCGAACACCGGGGAGCTGTTTTTT | CASSLGVFANTGELFF
TRBJ2-3 | . | TRBV6-1 | . | TGTGCCAGCAGTCTACTAGTAATGGATACGCAGTATTTT | CASSLLVMDTQYF
TRBJ2-7 | TRBD2 | TRBV29-1 | . | TGCAGCGTTGTGCTAGCGGGAGTGTCCTACGAGCAGTACTTC | CSVVLAGVSYEQYF
TRBJ2-1 | TRBD2 | TRBV18 | . | TGTGCCAGCTCACTAATACCGGGACTAGCGGGGGTCAATGAGCAGTTCTTC | CASSLIPGLAGVNEQFF
TRBJ2-7 | TRBD1 | TRBV18 | . | TGTGCCAGCTCACCACCGACAGGGAGTCTCCACGAGCAGTACTTC | CASSPPTGSLHEQYF
TRBJ1-2 | . | TRBV19 | . | TGTGCCAGTAGTATCCCAGCAGGAGACTATGGCTACACCTTC | CASSIPAGDYGYTF
TRBJ2-2 | . | TRBV11-3 | . | TGTGCCAGCAGCCCCGGAGGTACCGGGGAGCTGTTTTTT | CASSPGGTGELFF
TRBJ1-4 | . | TRBV7-9 | . | TGTGCCAGCAGCGTCAGGACAGTAAACTCCGAAAAACTGTTTTTT | CASSVRTVNSEKLFF
TRBJ1-2 | . | TRBV28 | . | TGTGCCAGCAGTTTAGCTCGGTCACCTGCTATTAACTATGGCTACACCTTC | CASSLARSPAINYGYTF